Listed below are T cell receptor beta chains from one sample, sequenced in a study of blood T cell repertoires in COVID-19. Produced via immunoSEQ multiplex PCR; TCRdb's table is partial and in-frame only. This table has approximately 230,000 clones, around 90% appearing once. Input material: peripheral blood. All receptors come from an elderly man with acute or convalescent COVID-19. Both conserved end residues are part of each CDR3. Fields, in order: V gene, J gene, D gene, clone size, CDR3 protein, CDR3 DNA. D genes are given only for firm matches. Not every row has a clone size; where given, it reads once, few, many or a size class.

>TRBV6-5|TRBJ1-1|NA|once
CASSYRAGGNTEAFF
TGTGCCAGCAGTTACAGGGCCGGAGGGAACACTGAAGCTTTCTTT
>TRBV28|TRBJ1-5|TRBD1|NA
CASRIAGDRGNQPQHF
TGTGCCAGCAGAATCGCGGGGGACAGGGGAAATCAGCCCCAGCATTTT
>TRBV6-5|TRBJ1-1|NA|NA
CASSILQGNTEAFF
TGTGCCAGCAGCATTCTACAGGGGAACACTGAAGCTTTCTTT
>TRBV19|TRBJ1-4|TRBD1|NA
CASSKDRGIEKLFF
TGTGCCAGTAGCAAGGACAGGGGTATTGAAAAACTGTTTTTT
>TRBV12-3/TRBV12-4|TRBJ2-5|TRBD1|NA
CASIKTGGETQYF
TGTGCCAGCATCAAGACAGGGGGAGAGACCCAGTACTTC
>TRBV6-6|TRBJ2-5|NA|NA
CASSYSTFRGQETQYF
TGTGCCAGCAGTTACTCGACTTTCCGAGGGCAAGAGACCCAGTACTTC
>TRBV27|TRBJ2-1|TRBD2|NA
CASSLSPTGLDYNEQFF
TGTGCCAGCAGTTTATCTCCCACGGGACTAGACTACAATGAGCAGTTCTTC
>TRBV3-1/TRBV3-2|TRBJ2-2|NA|NA
CASSQGRNTGELFF
TGTGCCAGCAGCCAAGGCAGGAACACCGGGGAGCTGTTTTTT
>TRBV2|TRBJ2-3|TRBD1|NA
CASSGQGVKDTQYF
TGTGCCAGCAGTGGACAGGGGGTTAAAGATACGCAGTATTTT
>TRBV19|TRBJ1-5|NA|few
CASSVRQGNQPQHF
TGTGCCAGTAGTGTGCGTCAAGGCAATCAGCCCCAGCATTTT
>TRBV12-3/TRBV12-4|TRBJ1-2|NA|NA
CASSPREGFGYTF
TGTGCCAGCAGCCCTCGGGAGGGGTTTGGCTACACCTTC
>TRBV10-3|TRBJ1-1|NA|NA
CAISESSGGGEAFF
TGTGCCATCAGTGAGTCTTCGGGGGGAGGTGAAGCTTTCTTT
>TRBV7-8|TRBJ1-4|NA|NA
CASSPRFDNGLFF
TGTGCCAGCAGCCCGAGATTTGACAACGGACTGTTTTTT
>TRBV29-1|TRBJ1-4|NA|once
CSVPLGRDPNEKLFF
TGCAGCGTCCCCCTCGGGAGGGACCCTAATGAAAAACTGTTTTTT
>TRBV5-1|TRBJ1-1|NA|few
CASSSLGGYEAFF
TGCGCCAGCAGCTCCTTAGGAGGCTATGAAGCTTTCTTT
>TRBV9|TRBJ2-5|NA|NA
CASSARGGGETQYF
TGTGCCAGCAGCGCCAGGGGAGGGGGTGAGACCCAGTACTTC
>TRBV7-2|TRBJ1-3|TRBD1|NA
CASSSSREGAGNTIYF
TGTGCCAGCAGCTCTTCTCGGGAGGGGGCGGGAAACACCATATATTTT
>TRBV3-1/TRBV3-2|TRBJ2-1|TRBD2|NA
CASSQRGTSDEQFF
TGTGCCAGCAGCCAAAGGGGGACTAGCGATGAGCAGTTCTTC
>TRBV6-5|TRBJ1-6|TRBD1|NA
CASKWTGRYNSPLHF
TGTGCCAGCAAGTGGACAGGGAGGTATAATTCACCCCTCCACTTT
>TRBV12-3/TRBV12-4|TRBJ2-2|NA|NA
CASSTRRLGELFF
TGTGCCAGCAGTACCCGCAGGTTGGGGGAGCTGTTTTTT
>TRBV7-9|TRBJ1-5|NA|NA
CASSPEVSNQPQHF
TGTGCCAGCAGCCCAGAGGTTAGCAATCAGCCCCAGCATTTT
>TRBV7-8|TRBJ1-4|NA|NA
CASSPAGLIGEKLFF
TGTGCCAGCAGCCCGGCGGGGTTGATAGGTGAAAAACTGTTTTTT
>TRBV9|TRBJ1-2|NA|NA
CASSSGLLANYGYTF
TGTGCCAGCAGCTCTGGACTGTTAGCTAACTATGGCTACACCTTC
>TRBV19|TRBJ1-1|TRBD1|NA
CASSIETGEITEAFF
TGTGCCAGTAGTATAGAAACAGGGGAAATCACTGAAGCTTTCTTT
>TRBV9|TRBJ1-6|TRBD1|NA
CASSVEDRGNSPLHF
TGTGCCAGCAGCGTAGAAGACAGGGGGAATTCACCCCTCCACTTT
>TRBV19|TRBJ2-7|TRBD1|NA
CASSRDRGDEQYF
TGTGCCAGTAGTAGGGACAGGGGGGACGAGCAGTACTTC
>TRBV9|TRBJ1-2|NA|NA
CASSARGGLANYGYTF
TGTGCCAGCAGCGCGAGGGGAGGGTTAGCTAACTATGGCTACACCTTC
>TRBV11-2|TRBJ2-2|TRBD2|NA
CASSQTSVMTGELFF
TGTGCCAGCAGCCAAACTAGCGTGATGACCGGGGAGCTGTTTTTT
>TRBV10-3|TRBJ1-5|TRBD1|NA
CAISESGTGEKDQPQHF
TGTGCCATCAGTGAGTCGGGGACAGGGGAGAAGGATCAGCCCCAGCATTTT
>TRBV6-1|TRBJ1-1|NA|NA
CASSDMNTEAFF
TGTGCCAGCAGTGACATGAACACTGAAGCTTTCTTT
>TRBV11-2|TRBJ2-5|TRBD2|NA
CASSQRTSGMETQYF
TGTGCCAGCAGCCAGCGGACTAGCGGGATGGAGACCCAGTACTTC
>TRBV5-1|TRBJ2-1|TRBD1|NA
CASSLSGTGGGEQFF
TGCGCCAGCAGCTTGTCCGGGACAGGGGGTGGTGAGCAGTTCTTC
>TRBV27|TRBJ2-4|NA|NA
CASSLDYKNIQYF
TGTGCCAGCAGTTTGGACTACAAAAACATTCAGTACTTC
>TRBV4-1|TRBJ1-3|NA|NA
CASSQDRGIWNTIYF
TGCGCTAGCAGCCAAGATCGAGGGATCTGGAACACCATATATTTT
>TRBV5-4|TRBJ2-7|NA|few
CASSLGGGLVFAYEQYF
TGTGCCAGCAGCTTGGGTGGAGGCTTGGTCTTTGCCTACGAGCAGTACTTC
>TRBV6-1|TRBJ2-2|TRBD1|NA
CASSVLGQGDTGELFF
TGTGCCAGCAGTGTCCTCGGACAGGGGGACACCGGGGAGCTGTTTTTT
>TRBV5-5|TRBJ1-5|NA|once
CASSFGGQYNQPQHF
TGTGCCAGCAGCTTTGGCGGACAGTACAATCAGCCCCAGCATTTT